The 10 T cell receptor beta chains in this list originate from one sample, sequenced in a study of T cells in Graves' hyperthyroidism and ophthalmopathy. Amplification of TCR beta CDR3 regions used RNA as the template. A set of HTBI primers served as the primers for a first-round RT-PCR of the TCR CDR3. MiXCR, applied by TCRdb to the multiplex PCR reads, yields one record per CDR3 protein. The sample carries a few hundred thousand distinct CDR3 sequences, just over 14% recorded once. What was sequenced was blood. These receptors all stem from a woman in her thirties or forties with Graves' hyperthyroidism that later progressed to Graves' ophthalmopathy.

This clonotype has at least ten counts. The rearrangement joins TRBV7-2 to TRBJ2-4; D unresolved. Trimming removed 4 bases from V and 3 bases from J, with 7 bases in between. CDR3 length: 13 amino acids. Looked up from germline, CDR1 is SGHTA and CDR2 is FQGNSA. The CDR3, as DNA: TGTGCCAGCAGCTCCGGCGGCAAAAACATTCAGTACTTC. Translating gives CASSSGGKNIQYF.

This clonotype appeared many times. The chain recombines TRBV11-2 with TRBJ2-7; 8 positions match TRBD1. Germline CDR1 reads SGHAT; CDR2 reads FQNNGV. J was trimmed by 5 bases and V by 2 bases; bases with no gene match: 11. The length of the CDR3 is 16 residues. The CDR3 coding sequence is TGTGCCAGCAGCTTAACAGCAGGGGGCGCAGTCCACGAGCAGTACTTC. This sequence encodes CASSLTAGGAVHEQYF.

This clonotype was observed many times. V usage is TRBV19 and J usage is TRBJ2-5; D might be TRBD1 (6 bases). The V gene's germline CDR1 is LNHDA and CDR2 SQIVND (reference sequence). The CDR3 extends over 15 amino acids. Trimming cost V 5 bases and J 2 bases, with 15 bases left between them. Here the CDR3 reads CASSHLGQLQETQYF. The CDR3 DNA follows: TGTGCCAGTAGTCATCTCGGACAGCTACAAGAGACCCAGTACTTC.

This clonotype came up many times. V usage is TRBV30 and J usage is TRBJ1-1; D unclear. With 3 bases removed from V and 0 bases from J, the gap between germline ends came to 5 bases. Looked up from germline, CDR1 is GTSNPN and CDR2 is SVGIG (reference sequence). The CDR3 sequence is 12 residues long. The CDR3: CAWRVLNTEAFF. The CDR3 DNA follows: TGTGCCTGGAGAGTCTTGAACACTGAAGCTTTCTTT.

This clonotype was counted ten times or more. V gene TRBV28 combines with J gene TRBJ2-3; maybe TRBD1 (6 bases). Germline-derived CDR1 and CDR2 are MDHEN and SYDVKM. This CDR3 has 13 residues. Trimming removed 5 bases from V and 4 bases from J, with 10 bases in between. The DNA for the CDR3 is TGTGCCAGCAGTAACAGGGTAGCAGATACGCAGTATTTT. The encoded protein is CASSNRVADTQYF.

This clonotype was detected many times. The gene calls are TRBV2 and TRBJ2-1; maybe TRBD1 (6 bases). CDR3 size: 13 residues. CDR1 and CDR2 (germline): SNHLY, FYNNEI. V lost 8 bases, J lost 4 bases, and 12 bases lay in between. Here the CDR3 reads CASQGLGYNEQFF. CDR3 nucleotide sequence: TGTGCCAGCCAGGGGTTGGGGTACAATGAGCAGTTCTTC.

This clonotype was observed a few times. This rearrangement joins TRBV6-2 or TRBV6-3 to TRBJ2-2; D perhaps matches TRBD1 (5 bases). The CDR3 spans 14 residues. The V end was cut by 6 bases, the J end by 4 bases, with 12 bases between. CDR1 is MNHEY, CDR2 SVGEGT, per germline. CDR3 bases: TGTGCCAGCAGAGAGAACAGGTTCACCGGGGAGCTGTTTTTT. This sequence encodes CASRENRFTGELFF.

In its sample, this clonotype was seen many times. The V call is TRBV20-1, the J call TRBJ1-5; perhaps TRBD1 as D (6 bases). Germline values: CDR1 DFQATT, CDR2 SNEGSKA (reference sequence). Trimming pared 7 bases from V and 4 bases from J, leaving 20 bases between. The CDR3 extends over 15 amino acids. The CDR3 bases are TGCAGTGTCCCCGAGCGGGGCAGGGGTAATCAGCCCCAGCATTTT. Protein: CSVPERGRGNQPQHF.

Many counts were recorded for this clonotype. DNA of the CDR3: TGTGCCAGCAGTTTTCCCTCACCTCCGACAGGGGATGCGGTAGTCGGCCAAGAGACCCAGTACTTC. This codes for CASSFPSPPTGDAVVGQETQYF. The rearrangement links TRBV28 to TRBJ2-5; 8 nucleotides agree with TRBD1. Unmatched junction bases numbered 25, after V lost 3 bases and J lost 1 base. Germline V CDR1 and CDR2: MDHEN, SYDVKM. The CDR3 has 22 residues.

For this clonotype: A much bigger clone sits one base away, suggesting this may be a read error. Here the CDR3 omits its conserved ending phenylalanine or tryptophan, so a read error is the likely source. This chain connects TRBV28 to TRBJ2-7; D is unresolved. The CDR3 totals 14 residues. Germline V gene data show CDR1 as MDHEN and CDR2 as SYDVKM. V gave up 7 bases and J gave up 0 bases, with 13 bases separating them. This chain's CDR3 is CASTRSGVSYEQYL. CDR3 DNA: TGTGCCAGCACCAGGTCTGGGGTCTCCTACGAGCAGTACCTC.